The present TCR beta chain was sequenced within a study of blood T cell repertoires in COVID-19. Study in general: T cells, B-cell-depleted T cells, or PBMCs supplied cDNA or gDNA.

The authors' processing: Reference gene primer amplification yielded estimated nucleated cell counts. This table comes from immunoSEQ multiplex PCR, and its TCRdb copy is limited to in-frame clones, with some not included. V and J calls and clone size come straight from that table; D and trimming were deduced from the DNA. Of approximately 93,000 clones in the sample, approximately 77% are singletons; the top ten hold 8.5% to 10%. Sequencing was performed on peripheral blood. The receptor was derived from a woman of 80 years or more with acute or convalescent COVID-19.

CDR3 in DNA: TGTGCCAGCAGCCAAGGGGGGACTAGCGGGGACAATGAGCAGTTCTTC. Translating gives CASSQGGTSGDNEQFF. This rearrangement joins TRBV3-1 (or the pseudogene TRBV3-2) to TRBJ2-1; TRBD2 aligns across 13 bases. There are 16 residues in the CDR3. J gave up 5 bases and V 1 base, and 2 bases lay outside the gene matches. CDR1 is LGHDT and CDR2 is YNNKEL in the germline V gene (reference sequence).